This T cell receptor (beta chain) was identified in a study of blood T cell repertoires in COVID-19. Study-wide context: Samples representing acute and convalescent COVID-19 were sourced from the United States, Italy and Spain.

Libraries were prepared by immunoSEQ multiplex PCR; TCRdb keeps only in-frame clonotypes and omits some of them. The data show some 430,000 clones, 90% seen once. CDR3 length: 15 amino acids. The germline V gene has CDR1 SQVTM and CDR2 ANQGSEA. V was pared by 2 bases and J by 0 bases, with 10 bases between. This TCR derives from a man between 18 and 29 years old who had recovered from COVID-19. This chain links TRBV29-1 with TRBJ2-2; D possibly corresponds to TRBD2 (5 bases). Source material: PBMCs or T cells enriched from blood (not recorded which). CDR3 bases: TGCAGCGTTGAATTCTCGGGGTCGAACACCGGGGAGCTGTTTTTT. This encodes CSVEFSGSNTGELFF.